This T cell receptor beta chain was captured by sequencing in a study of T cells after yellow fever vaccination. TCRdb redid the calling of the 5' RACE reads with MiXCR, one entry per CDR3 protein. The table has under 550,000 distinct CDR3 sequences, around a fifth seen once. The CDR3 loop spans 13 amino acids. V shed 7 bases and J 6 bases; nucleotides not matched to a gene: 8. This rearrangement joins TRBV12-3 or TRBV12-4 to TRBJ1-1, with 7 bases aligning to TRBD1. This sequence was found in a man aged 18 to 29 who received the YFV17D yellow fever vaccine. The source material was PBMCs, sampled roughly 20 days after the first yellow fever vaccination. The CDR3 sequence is CASNRQGISEAFF. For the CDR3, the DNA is TGTGCCAGCAACCGACAGGGAATCTCTGAAGCTTTCTTT.